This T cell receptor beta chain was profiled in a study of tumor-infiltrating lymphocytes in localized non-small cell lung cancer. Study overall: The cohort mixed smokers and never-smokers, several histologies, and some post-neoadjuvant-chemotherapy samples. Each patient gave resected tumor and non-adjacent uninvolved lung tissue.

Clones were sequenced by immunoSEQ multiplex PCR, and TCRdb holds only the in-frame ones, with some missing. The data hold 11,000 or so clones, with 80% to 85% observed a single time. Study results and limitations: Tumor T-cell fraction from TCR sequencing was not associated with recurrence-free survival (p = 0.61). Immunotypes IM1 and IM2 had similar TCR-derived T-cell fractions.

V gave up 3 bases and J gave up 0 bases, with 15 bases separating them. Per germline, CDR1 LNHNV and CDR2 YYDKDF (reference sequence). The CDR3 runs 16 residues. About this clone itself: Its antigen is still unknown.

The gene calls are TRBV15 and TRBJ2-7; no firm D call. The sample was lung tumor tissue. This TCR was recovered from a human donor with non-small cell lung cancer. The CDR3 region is CATSSLRGSSSYEQYF. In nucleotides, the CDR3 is TGTGCCACCAGCAGTCTCCGAGGAAGTAGCTCCTACGAGCAGTACTTC.